Following are 24 T cell receptor beta chains from one sample sequenced in a study of beta chain features in type 1 diabetes. Study findings and constraints: For Type 1 diabetes patients, all four CD4+ subsets carried TCRB CDR3s that were moderately but significantly shorter.

The authors reverse transcribed all of the isolated RNA, so sequencing captured expressed TCRB transcripts. The data were produced by immunoSEQ multiplex PCR, yet TCRdb's version contains in-frame clones alone and is incomplete. The sample includes 160,000 or so clones, roughly 60% of them seen just once. These receptors have no identified antigens. Sequencing input: naive CD4+ T cells from blood. These receptors originate from a man aged 30-40 years with type 1 diabetes.

The chain couples TRBV7-2 to TRBJ1-1; D not resolved. CDR1 SGHTA and CDR2 FQGNSA come from the germline V gene. This CDR3 comprises 14 residues. Trimming stripped 1 base from V and 0 bases from J, with 6 bases between. The CDR3 DNA is TGTGCCAGCAGCTTAGACGGATTGAACACTGAAGCTTTCTTT. It codes for CASSLDGLNTEAFF.

This clone was recorded once. The DNA of the CDR3 is TGCGCCAGCAGAAGGGGGCCAGTCAATGAGCAGTTCTTC. Its protein product is CASRRGPVNEQFF. The chain links TRBV5-1 to TRBJ2-1; TRBD1 matches 7 bases. V was pared by 5 bases and J by 6 bases, with 5 bases of the junction left unmatched. This CDR3 is 13 amino acids long. Looked up from germline, CDR1 is SGHRS and CDR2 is YFSETQ.

The rearrangement links TRBV9 to TRBJ2-5; 11 nucleotides match TRBD2. The germline gives CDR1 SGDLS, CDR2 YYNGEE. Germline trimming cut 4 bases from V and 4 bases from J; bases unmatched to any gene: 3. This CDR3 is built from 14 residues. The CDR3, as DNA: TGTGCCAGCAGCTCCGGGACTAGCGGAGAGACCCAGTACTTC. Its translation: CASSSGTSGETQYF. Drawing the rest from reference TRBV9 and TRBJ2-5, the complete variable domain is DSGVTQTPKHLITATGQRVTLRCSPRSGDLSVYWYQQSLDQGLQFLIQYYNGEERAKGNILERFSAQQFPDLHSELNLSSLELGDSALYFCASSSGTSGETQYFGPGTRLLVL.

The chain joins TRBV6-6 to TRBJ2-1; 7 bases agree with TRBD1. This CDR3 has 15 residues. J lost 0 bases, V lost 4 bases, and 3 bases had no gene match. Germline CDR1 is MNHNY and CDR2 is SVGAGI (reference sequence). This chain's CDR3 is CASSSTGSSYNEQFF. The CDR3 coding sequence is TGTGCCAGCAGTTCGACAGGGAGCTCCTACAATGAGCAGTTCTTC.

J is TRBJ2-7 and V is TRBV10-2; weak D call: TRBD2 (6 bases). V lost 2 bases and J lost 7, with 12 bases in between. The germline V gene encodes CDR1 WSHSY and CDR2 SAAADI. The CDR3 spans 13 residues. Here the CDR3 DNA reads TGCGCCAGCAGTGAGGCTGGCGGGACGGAGCAGTACTTC. It codes for CASSEAGGTEQYF.

This chain uses TRBV25-1 with TRBJ2-3; D call uncertain. V was trimmed by 2 bases and J by 2 bases, leaving 8 bases between them. CDR3 length: 14 amino acids. Germline V gene lookup returns CDR1 MGHDK and CDR2 SYGVNS. CDR3 amino acids: CASSEQVYTDTQYF. The CDR3 DNA follows: TGTGCCAGCAGTGAACAGGTCTACACAGATACGCAGTATTTT.

A note on this clone: The sample has other DNA sequences that encode this CDR3 too. J is TRBJ2-3 and V is TRBV5-1; a possible D gene is TRBD1 (5 bases). This CDR3 has 14 amino acids. V was clipped by 1 base and J by 2 bases, with 8 bases between them. The V gene's germline CDR1 is SGHRS and CDR2 YFSETQ. The CDR3, as DNA: TGCGCCAGCAGCTTGCAGGGATCCACAGATACGCAGTATTTT. It translates to CASSLQGSTDTQYF.

This sequence joins TRBV7-2 and TRBJ1-1; 8 bases map to TRBD1. V shed 7 bases, J shed 2 bases, and the junction held 6 bases outside the gene matches. Looked up from germline, CDR1 is SGHTA and CDR2 is FQGNSA. The CDR3 length is 14 residues. The CDR3 spells CASIQDRDNTEAFF. The CDR3 DNA reads as TGTGCCAGCATTCAGGACAGGGACAACACTGAAGCTTTCTTT.

This chain uses TRBV2 with TRBJ2-5; 9 bases agree with TRBD2. The J segment lost 1 base and the V segment lost 7 bases, leaving 1 base of the junction unmatched. Germline CDR1 is SNHLY and CDR2 is FYNNEI. This CDR3 has 13 amino acids. The CDR3 DNA reads TGTGCCAGCATTAGCGGGGGCCAAGAGACCCAGTACTTC. Translation: CASISGGQETQYF.

The chain uses TRBV9 and TRBJ2-3; no definite D call. V was pared by 0 bases and J by 4 bases, with 12 bases between. CDR3 length: 15 amino acids. Germline values: CDR1 SGDLS, CDR2 YYNGEE. The CDR3 sequence is CASSVAPQGPDTQYF. In nucleotides, the CDR3 is TGTGCCAGCAGCGTAGCCCCTCAAGGCCCAGATACGCAGTATTTT.

The chain carries TRBV11-2 and TRBJ1-2, with a weak D call TRBD1 (6 bases). Germline CDR1 is SGHAT and CDR2 is FQNNGV. The V gene lost 2 bases and the J gene lost 8 bases, with 15 bases spanning the gap. The CDR3 has 14 residues. DNA of the CDR3: TGTGCCAGCAGCTTAAACAGGGAGGGGAACGGCTACACCTTC. Translated: CASSLNREGNGYTF. The variable domain in full, completed from reference TRBV11-2 and TRBJ1-2, reads EAGVAQSPRYKIIEKRQSVAFWCNPISGHATLYWYQQILGQGPKLLIQFQNNGVVDDSQLPKDRFSAERLKGVDSTLKIQPAKLEDSAVYLCASSLNREGNGYTFGSGTRLTVV.

The chain joins TRBV7-2 to TRBJ2-3; D call uncertain. Trimming left V 5 bases short and J 2 bases short, with 5 bases between. The CDR3 loop spans 12 amino acids. CDR1 and CDR2 from the germline V gene are SGHTA and FQGNSA. Here the CDR3 DNA reads TGTGCCAGCAGCCCAGACACAGATACGCAGTATTTT. Its translation is CASSPDTDTQYF.

V usage is TRBV7-2 and J usage is TRBJ2-5; D tentatively reads TRBD1 or TRBD2 (5 bases each). CDR1 is SGHTA, CDR2 FQGNSA, per germline. The CDR3 is 15 residues long. V lost 5 bases, J lost 4 bases, and 17 bases lay in between. CDR3 residues: CASSPRTRRGETQYF. The CDR3 bases are TGTGCCAGCAGCCCTCGGACTCGAAGGGGAGAGACCCAGTACTTC. Complete variable domain (other parts from reference TRBV7-2 and TRBJ2-5): GAGVSQSPSNKVTEKGKDVELRCDPISGHTALYWYRQSLGQGLEFLIYFQGNSAPDKSGLPSDRFSAERTGGSVSTLTIQRTQQEDSAVYLCASSPRTRRGETQYFGPGTRLLVL.

This clone was observed a few times. The chain links TRBV4-3 to TRBJ2-5; TRBD1 or TRBD2 may be the D gene (5 bases each). Looked up from germline, CDR1 is LGHNA and CDR2 is YSLEER. CDR3 length: 15 amino acids. The V gene lost 3 bases and the J gene lost 5 bases, with 16 bases spanning the gap. CDR3 coding DNA: TGCGCCAGCAGCCACCAACCGGGACCTTGGGAGACCCAGTACTTC. Residues: CASSHQPGPWETQYF.

The chain employs TRBV9 and TRBJ2-5; 8 bases agree with TRBD1. Germline CDR1 reads SGDLS; CDR2 reads YYNGEE. With 3 bases clipped from V and 0 bases from J, the junction kept 4 bases outside the gene matches. The CDR3 covers 15 residues. CDR3 residues: CASSARTGNQETQYF. The DNA of the CDR3 is TGTGCCAGCAGCGCACGGACAGGGAACCAAGAGACCCAGTACTTC.

The chain is built from TRBV5-1 and TRBJ1-5; 7 nucleotides align to TRBD1. The CDR3 is made up of 17 amino acids. Looked up from germline, CDR1 is SGHRS and CDR2 is YFSETQ. J was trimmed by 5 bases and V by 7 bases; bases with no gene match: 18. The CDR3 DNA reads as TGCGCCAGCTCTCCGGGGGACAGCCCTTTCGAAGATCAGCCCCAGCATTTT. It translates to CASSPGDSPFEDQPQHF.

This chain joins TRBV2 and TRBJ2-1; D unclear. The CDR3 loop spans 11 amino acids. Germline V lookup: CDR1 SNHLY, CDR2 FYNNEI. Trimming pared 6 bases from V and 10 bases from J, leaving 10 bases between. The CDR3 loop is CASRLRPEQFF. The CDR3 DNA is TGTGCCAGCAGGCTAAGGCCGGAGCAGTTCTTC.

The sample holds a few counts of this clone. Other DNA sequences in the same sample also yield this CDR3. The chain uses TRBV7-9 and TRBJ2-3; TRBD1 matches at 8 bases. Per the germline V gene, CDR1 is SEHNR and CDR2 is FQNEAQ (reference sequence). The length of the CDR3 is 15 residues. Losses at the gene ends were 5 bases for V and 4 bases for J; bases not matched to a gene: 8. Here the CDR3 DNA reads TGTGCCAGCAGCCCTCGGACAGGGTGGGCAGATACGCAGTATTTT. Translated, it gives CASSPRTGWADTQYF.

The CDR3 sequence is CASSTYGGQEIYGYTF. In DNA form, the CDR3 reads TGTGCCAGCAGCACCTATGGGGGACAGGAGATCTATGGCTACACCTTC. The chain joins TRBV7-2 to TRBJ1-2; 8 nucleotides agree with TRBD1. Germline lookup yields CDR1 SGHTA and CDR2 FQGNSA. The CDR3 totals 16 residues. Trimming took 5 bases from V and 4 from J; bases not matched to a gene: 12.

The V call is TRBV5-1, the J call TRBJ2-5; 7 positions agree with TRBD1. The CDR3 is 15 amino acids. V trimming: 3 bases; J trimming: 1 base; junction bases outside the gene matches: 6. CDR1 is SGHRS and CDR2 is YFSETQ in the germline V gene. The CDR3 DNA is TGCGCCAGCAGCTCTCAGACAGGGTTCCAAGAGACCCAGTACTTC. Protein sequence: CASSSQTGFQETQYF.

V gene TRBV29-1 combines with J gene TRBJ2-7; 7 positions match TRBD1. The ends lost 7 bases at V and 2 bases at J; junction bases unmatched: 2. Germline V gene lookup returns CDR1 SQVTM and CDR2 ANQGSEA. The CDR3 runs 11 residues. CDR3 in amino acids: CSAQGAYEQYF. The CDR3 coding sequence is TGCAGCGCGCAGGGGGCCTACGAGCAGTACTTC.

V is TRBV5-1 and J is TRBJ2-7, with TRBD1 identical over 8 bases. J gave up 3 bases and V 3 bases, and 5 bases lay outside the gene matches. Per the germline V gene, CDR1 is SGHRS and CDR2 is YFSETQ. This CDR3 contains 14 residues. The CDR3 sequence is CASSSTGTGYEQYF. As DNA, the CDR3 is TGCGCCAGCAGCTCCACCGGGACAGGCTACGAGCAGTACTTC. The complete variable domain, with remaining parts taken from reference TRBV5-1 and TRBJ2-7, reads KAGVTQTPRYLIKTRGQQVTLSCSPISGHRSVSWYQQTPGQGLQFLFEYFSETQRNKGNFPGRFSGRQFSNSRSEMNVSTLELGDSALYLCASSSTGTGYEQYFGPGTRLTVT.

This sequence joins TRBV29-1 and TRBJ2-3; D perhaps matches TRBD1 (6 bases). This CDR3 is built from 12 residues. The germline gives CDR1 SQVTM, CDR2 ANQGSEA. V lost 6 bases, J lost 7 bases, and 14 bases lay in between. Here the CDR3 reads CSVTGPKNTQYF. The CDR3, as DNA: TGCAGCGTGACAGGACCAAAAAATACGCAGTATTTT.

This sequence joins TRBV9 and TRBJ1-2, with D unclear. This CDR3 is 11 amino acids long. In germline, CDR1 is SGDLS, CDR2 YYNGEE. Trimming left V 3 bases short and J 10 bases short, with 10 bases between. CDR3 coding DNA: TGTGCCAGCAGCGCTCCCGGGCCCTACACCTTC. Its translation: CASSAPGPYTF.